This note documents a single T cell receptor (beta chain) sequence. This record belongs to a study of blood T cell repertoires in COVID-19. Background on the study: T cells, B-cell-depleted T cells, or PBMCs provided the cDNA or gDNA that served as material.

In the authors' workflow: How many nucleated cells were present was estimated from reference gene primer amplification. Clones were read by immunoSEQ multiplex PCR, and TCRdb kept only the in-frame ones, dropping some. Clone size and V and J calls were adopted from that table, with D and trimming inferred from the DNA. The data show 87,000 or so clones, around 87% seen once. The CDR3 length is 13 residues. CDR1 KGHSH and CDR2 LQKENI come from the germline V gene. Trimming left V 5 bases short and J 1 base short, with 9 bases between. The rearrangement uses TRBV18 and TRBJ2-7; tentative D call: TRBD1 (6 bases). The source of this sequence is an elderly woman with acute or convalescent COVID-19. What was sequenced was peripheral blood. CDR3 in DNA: TGTGCCAGCTCAGTAGGACAGTCCTACGAGCAGTACTTC. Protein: CASSVGQSYEQYF.